This entry lists 29 T cell receptor beta chains sequenced from one sample in a study of Graves' ophthalmopathy and Graves' hyperthyroidism. TCR beta CDR3 amplification used RNA transcripts. Second-round multiplex PCR came after first-round RT-PCR with HTBI primers. TCRdb recomputed calls from the multiplex PCR reads with MiXCR, one row per CDR3 protein. The sample yields approximately 1.2 million distinct CDR3 sequences, roughly two fifths seen once. Specimen: peripheral blood or thyroid tissue (not recorded which). Receptor source: an adult man with Graves' hyperthyroidism.

This clonotype was recorded at least ten times. This chain joins TRBV7-8 and TRBJ2-5; D might be TRBD2 (5 bases). The CDR3 is made up of 14 amino acids. The V and J ends lost 4 bases and 2 bases respectively, with 11 bases between them. Per the germline V gene, CDR1 is SGHVS and CDR2 is FQNEAQ. The CDR3 region has the DNA TGTGCCAGCAGCTCGTCCCTAGCTCAAGAGACCCAGTACTTC. Translation gives CASSSSLAQETQYF.

This clonotype was detected ten times or more. The J gene is TRBJ2-5, the V gene TRBV2, with D possibly matching TRBD2 (6 bases). V dropped 1 base and J dropped 5 bases, with 8 bases sitting between them. Germline CDR1 and CDR2: SNHLY and FYNNEI. This CDR3 has 13 residues. The chain's CDR3 is CASSEVRGETQYF. The DNA for the CDR3 is TGTGCCAGCAGTGAAGTACGGGGGGAGACCCAGTACTTC.

J is TRBJ1-5 and V is TRBV15, with D perhaps matching TRBD1 (6 bases). Trimming removed 0 bases from V and 9 bases from J, with 9 bases in between. Germline V gene sequence: CDR1 LNHNV, CDR2 YYDKDF (reference sequence). The length of the CDR3 is 13 residues. CDR3 sequence: CATSREGARPQHF. Written as DNA, the CDR3 is TGTGCCACCAGCAGAGAGGGGGCCCGGCCCCAGCATTTT.

The DNA for the CDR3 is TGTGCCAGCAGCCCGGGGACAGGGAATTATCCACCCCTCCACTTT. Translating gives CASSPGTGNYPPLHF. The J gene is TRBJ1-6, the V gene TRBV7-2, with 9 bases fitting TRBD1. Germline loops: CDR1 SGHTA, CDR2 FQGNSA. CDR3 length: 15 residues. V lost 5 bases, J lost 11 bases, and 10 bases stayed unmatched.

This CDR3 reads CSAILRGEAFF. CDR3 coding DNA: TGCAGTGCTATCCTTAGGGGGGAAGCTTTCTTT. The rearrangement links TRBV20-1 to TRBJ1-1; a possible D gene is TRBD1 (6 bases). The CDR3 length is 11 residues. The ends were cut back, 4 bases at V and 8 bases at J, with 11 bases in the middle. The V gene's germline CDR1 is DFQATT and CDR2 SNEGSKA (reference sequence).

This clonotype was seen a handful of times. One junction end does not reproduce the germline sequence, and a read error may be involved. J is TRBJ2-7 and V is TRBV14; no definite D call. Per germline, CDR1 SGHDN and CDR2 FVKESK. This CDR3 has 13 residues. CDR3 DNA: TGTGCCAGCAGCCAAGTTGGGTTGGGCGAGCTGTACTTC. This sequence encodes CASSQVGLGELYF.

This clonotype was detected many times. V gene TRBV25-1 combines with J gene TRBJ2-2; 10 nucleotides match TRBD2. J gave up 4 bases and V 4 bases, and 6 bases lay outside the gene matches. This CDR3 comprises 16 residues. The germline V gene encodes CDR1 MGHDK and CDR2 SYGVNS. CDR3 DNA: TGTGCCAGCAGTGGATCTAGCGGGAGTTTCACCGGGGAGCTGTTTTTT. It is translated as CASSGSSGSFTGELFF. Supplemented by reference TRBV25-1 and TRBJ2-2, the full variable domain reads EADIYQTPRYLVIGTGKKITLECSQTMGHDKMYWYQQDPGMELHLIHYSYGVNSTEKGDLSSESTVSRIRTEHFPLTLESARPSHTSQYLCASSGSSGSFTGELFFGEGSRLTVL.

This clonotype was recorded at least ten times. The chain carries TRBV9 and TRBJ2-7; the match to TRBD2 covers 10 bases. Germline trimming cut 0 bases from V and 6 bases from J; bases unmatched to any gene: 3. Germline V gene lookup returns CDR1 SGDLS and CDR2 YYNGEE. The CDR3 spans 14 residues. This chain's CDR3 is CASSVGAGGLEQYF. The CDR3 region has the DNA TGTGCCAGCAGCGTAGGAGCGGGAGGGCTCGAGCAGTACTTC.

In its sample, this clonotype was seen a few times. This rearrangement joins TRBV7-2 to TRBJ1-1; 7 nucleotides agree with TRBD1. There are 16 residues in the CDR3. The germline V gene encodes CDR1 SGHTA and CDR2 FQGNSA. The junction had 10 bases not matched to a gene; V was cut back by 5 bases and J by 1 base. The CDR3 protein is CASSPIRQGSNTEAFF. The CDR3, as DNA: TGTGCCAGCAGCCCAATTAGACAGGGATCGAACACTGAAGCTTTCTTT.

In its sample, this clonotype was seen many times. The genes are TRBV19 and TRBJ1-5; maybe TRBD1 (5 bases). This CDR3 comprises 17 residues. Trimming pared 7 bases from V and 2 bases from J, leaving 21 bases between. The V gene's germline CDR1 is LNHDA and CDR2 SQIVND (reference sequence). CDR3 loop: CASTPRRGEWGNQPQHF. CDR3 coding DNA: TGTGCCAGTACCCCCCGGAGGGGAGAGTGGGGCAATCAGCCCCAGCATTTT.

This chain uses TRBV7-9 with TRBJ2-5; weak D call: TRBD2 (5 bases). Germline V gene sequence: CDR1 SEHNR, CDR2 FQNEAQ (reference sequence). The V gene lost 7 bases and the J gene lost 4 bases, with 16 bases spanning the gap. The CDR3 length is 14 residues. The CDR3 region is CASTDTGVGETQYF. The CDR3 region has the DNA TGTGCCAGCACCGACACCGGGGTAGGAGAGACCCAGTACTTC.

Notes on this clonotype: This may arise from a read error, as a much more abundant clone is one base away. The J gene is TRBJ2-7, the V gene TRBV10-3; TRBD2 aligns across 11 bases. Trimming took 6 bases from V and 0 from J; bases not matched to a gene: 4. The CDR3 consists of 15 residues. Germline CDR1 reads ENHRY; CDR2 reads SYGVKD. Written as DNA, the CDR3 is TGTGCCATCAGACCCACTAGCGGGAGCTCCTACGAGCAGTACTTC. This codes for CAIRPTSGSSYEQYF.

The gene calls are TRBV20-1 and TRBJ1-4, with a possible D match to TRBD1 (6 bases). CDR3 length: 13 residues. Trimming stripped 0 bases from V and 7 bases from J, with 9 bases between. Germline-derived CDR1 and CDR2 are DFQATT and SNEGSKA (reference sequence). The CDR3 loop is CSARDRGAEKLFF. Written as DNA, the CDR3 is TGCAGTGCTAGAGATCGGGGGGCTGAAAAACTGTTTTTT.

A word on this clonotype: An end of the junction does not agree with germline; a read error may underlie this. This rearrangement joins TRBV10-3 to TRBJ1-5, with no clear D. Germline V gene sequence: CDR1 ENHRY, CDR2 SYGVKD. The CDR3 is made up of 14 amino acids. The CDR3 DNA follows: TGTGCCAGCAGTGAAGCGATCGCCAATCAGCCCCAGCATTTT. Translation: CASSEAIANQPQHF.

The chain joins TRBV19 to TRBJ1-5; D remains unclear. This CDR3 has 15 residues. The V and J ends lost 7 bases and 0 bases respectively, with 13 bases between them. Germline values: CDR1 LNHDA, CDR2 SQIVND (reference sequence). The CDR3 coding sequence is TGTGCCAGTAAAAGGACGGGAGTTAGCAATCAGCCCCAGCATTTT. This encodes CASKRTGVSNQPQHF.

This clonotype was observed at least ten times. The V gene is TRBV7-2, the J gene TRBJ1-1, with D uncertain. CDR1 is SGHTA and CDR2 is FQGNSA in the germline V gene. CDR3 length: 13 residues. V dropped 3 bases and J dropped 1 base, with 6 bases sitting between them. The CDR3 protein is CASSLTPNTEAFF. In DNA form, the CDR3 reads TGTGCCAGCAGCTTGACACCGAACACTGAAGCTTTCTTT.

This clonotype showed up many times. The rearrangement joins TRBV18 to TRBJ1-2, with 8 bases fitting TRBD1. Germline CDR1 and CDR2: KGHSH and LQKENI. J gave up 2 bases and V 9 bases, and 5 bases lay outside the gene matches. The CDR3 length is 13 residues. CDR3 DNA sequence: TGTGCCAGTAGTAGGGACAGGAACTATGGCTACACCTTC. Amino acid sequence: CASSRDRNYGYTF. Combining the CDR3 with reference TRBV18 and TRBJ1-2 gives the whole variable domain NAGVMQNPRHLVRRRGQEARLRCSPMKGHSHVYWYRQLPEEGLKFMVYLQKENIIDESGMPKERFSAEFPKEGPSILRIQQVVRGDSAAYFCASSRDRNYGYTFGSGTRLTVV.

The chain links TRBV4-3 to TRBJ2-2; D is unresolved. Germline CDR1 is LGHNA and CDR2 is YSLEER. V shed 0 bases and J shed 6 bases, with 5 bases lying between them. This CDR3 contains 13 residues. The CDR3 loop reads CASSQDWAGELFF. The DNA for the CDR3 is TGCGCCAGCAGCCAAGATTGGGCCGGGGAGCTGTTTTTT.

This chain uses TRBV20-1 with TRBJ2-7; TRBD1 matches 9 bases. The CDR3 contains 13 residues. The V and J ends lost 4 bases and 5 bases, in that order; junction bases with no gene match: 6. CDR1 is DFQATT, CDR2 SNEGSKA, per germline (reference sequence). The CDR3 DNA reads as TGCAGTGCTACCTACAGGGGGCGAAACGAGCAGTACTTC. It encodes CSATYRGRNEQYF.

Ten or more counts support this clonotype. V is TRBV7-2 and J is TRBJ2-7; 8 bases agree with TRBD2. The CDR3 totals 15 residues. In germline, CDR1 is SGHTA, CDR2 FQGNSA. V shed 4 bases, J shed 4 bases, and the junction held 9 bases outside the gene matches. The CDR3 is CASSSRAGDAYEQYF. CDR3 nucleotides: TGTGCCAGCAGCTCGCGAGCGGGAGATGCTTACGAGCAGTACTTC.

This clonotype was counted a single time. V and J are TRBV10-3 and TRBJ2-7; TRBD1 agrees at 8 bases. Germline V gives CDR1 ENHRY, CDR2 SYGVKD. V shed 3 bases and J 6 bases; nucleotides not matched to a gene: 4. CDR3 length equals 13 residues. The CDR3 DNA is TGTGCCATCAGTGAAGCGGACAGGGCCGAGCAGTACTTC. Translated, it gives CAISEADRAEQYF.

In this sample, this clonotype turned up many times. This could be a read error, since a much larger clone is one nucleotide away. V usage is TRBV7-2 and J usage is TRBJ2-5; D remains ambiguous. CDR1 and CDR2 (germline): SGHTA, FQGNSA. This CDR3 has 13 residues. Between the trimmed V and J ends, which lost 2 bases and 1 base, there was a span of 5 bases. The CDR3 nucleotides are TGTGCCAGCAGCTTACCGGTCCAAGAGACCCAGTACTTC. This sequence encodes CASSLPVQETQYF.

Many counts were recorded for this clonotype. V is TRBV10-3 and J is TRBJ2-7; tentative D call: TRBD1 (5 bases). The germline CDR1 and CDR2 sequences are ENHRY and SYGVKD. Trimming stripped 6 bases from V and 1 base from J, with 13 bases between. CDR3 length equals 14 residues. CDR3 in amino acids: CAIRATGTSYEQYF. The CDR3 DNA reads TGTGCCATCAGGGCCACAGGTACATCCTACGAGCAGTACTTC.

This clonotype was seen a handful of times. This chain connects TRBV12-3 or TRBV12-4 to TRBJ1-2; D gene ambiguous. V lost 2 bases to trimming and J lost 6 bases, with 7 bases between them. The CDR3 is 12 residues long. CDR3 region: CASSLIGHGYTF. CDR3 DNA: TGTGCCAGCAGTTTAATAGGGCATGGCTACACCTTC.

With regard to this clonotype: This may stem from a read error, because a much larger clone lies one nucleotide away. V and J are TRBV7-2 and TRBJ1-6; D is uncertain. With 7 bases removed from V and 8 bases from J, the gap between germline ends came to 15 bases. The germline gives CDR1 SGHTA, CDR2 FQGNSA. The CDR3 has 14 amino acids. The CDR3 coding sequence is TGTGCCAGCAACCGGCTTGCAGGCCATTCACCCCTCCACTTT. Amino acids: CASNRLAGHSPLHF.

The rearrangement links TRBV2 to TRBJ2-5; D gene ambiguous. The J call may not be correct, given that the DNA end is closer to TRBJ2-7. The CDR3 has 13 residues. CDR1 is SNHLY and CDR2 is FYNNEI in the germline V gene. The CDR3 DNA reads as TGTGCCAGCAGTGCCCGACTTCAAAACGAGCAGTACTTC. Amino acid sequence: CASSARLQNEQYF.

As concerns this clonotype: It may be a read error: a sequence one base away is much more abundant. V is TRBV19 and J is TRBJ2-2; D ambiguous. The CDR3 runs to 14 residues. CDR1 and CDR2 (germline): LNHDA, SQIVND (reference sequence). The ends were cut back, 8 bases at V and 0 bases at J, with 10 bases in the middle. The CDR3 region is CASGRTANTGELFF. In DNA form, the CDR3 reads TGTGCCAGTGGGCGGACGGCGAACACCGGGGAGCTGTTTTTT. The complete variable domain, with remaining parts taken from reference TRBV19 and TRBJ2-2, reads DGGITQSPKYLFRKEGQNVTLSCEQNLNHDAMYWYRQDPGQGLRLIYYSQIVNDFQKGDIAEGYSVSREKKESFPLTVTSAQKNPTAFYLCASGRTANTGELFFGEGSRLTVL.

This chain uses TRBV4-1 with TRBJ1-1, with D uncertain. The CDR3 loop spans 15 amino acids. With 1 base removed from V and 1 base from J, the gap between germline ends came to 10 bases. Per germline, CDR1 MGHRA and CDR2 YSYEKL. The CDR3 DNA reads TGCGCCAGCAGCCAAGGGCCACCTCCGAACACTGAAGCTTTCTTT. Translation gives CASSQGPPPNTEAFF.

Only a few counts were recorded for this clonotype. The rearrangement uses TRBV7-9 and TRBJ2-5, with 8 bases lining up with TRBD1. Germline CDR1 and CDR2: SEHNR and FQNEAQ (reference sequence). V was clipped by 3 bases and J by 4 bases; unmatched bases: 7. This CDR3 has 15 amino acids. CDR3 coding DNA: TGTGCCAGCAGCTTGACAGGGGAGCGGAGAGAGACCCAGTACTTC. This codes for CASSLTGERRETQYF.